The source of this T cell receptor beta chain is a study of T cell repertoires in cytomegalovirus infection. Study-level information: From public TCR beta signatures came an indication of both CMV infection and matching HLA type.

Per germline, CDR1 LGHNT and CDR2 FRNRAP. This CDR3 spans 13 amino acids. The V and J ends lost 8 bases and 0 bases respectively, with 8 bases between them. On this clonotype: Its antigen is unknown.

Using its own MiXCR run on the reads, TCRdb lists one record per CDR3 protein. The sample carries approximately 81,000 distinct CDR3 sequences, under 30% recorded once. This material consisted of CD8+ T cells from cultured PBMCs, taken from culture after CMV antigen stimulation. This receptor was identified in a human donor in good health (CMV status not recorded). Some clones in this sample may be carry-over from other donors' samples. V gene TRBV12-5 combines with J gene TRBJ1-5, with D uncertain. The CDR3 sequence: CASKGISNQPQHF. CDR3 coding DNA: TGTGCTAGTAAGGGTATTAGCAATCAGCCCCAGCATTTT.